This TCR beta chain was retrieved from a study of cytomegalovirus exposure and HLA in healthy donors. Overall study findings and caveats: Whilst most TCR sequences proved rare, a subset of public TCRs occurred across many donors. In a later analysis, the majority of CMV-associated beta chains seemingly showed HLA restriction.

Primers included in the PCR were 60 Vbeta and 13 Jbeta primers. The table came from immunoSEQ multiplex PCR; TCRdb's copy has only in-frame clones and leaves some out. This sample contains approximately 61,000 clones. Germline assignment: CDR1 SGHRS and CDR2 YFSETQ. The CDR3 is 15 residues long. V was clipped by 3 bases and J by 4 bases; unmatched bases: 8. As regards this clone: Antigen specificity is unknown.

The TCR sequence derives from a woman aged 18-29 years in good health and CMV-seronegative. The chain couples TRBV5-1 to TRBJ2-7; the match to TRBD1 covers 9 bases. Sequencing was done on a sample of PBMCs. CDR3 nucleotides: TGCGCCAGCAGCTCAGCGGGGACAGGGCGGTACGAGCAGTACTTC. Translated, it gives CASSSAGTGRYEQYF.